One sample yielded the 21 T cell receptor beta chains listed below, sequenced in a study of blood T cells in healthy people across ages. Through a sample-barcoded 5' primer and a J-beta primer mix, a second PCR was run for about 7 to 12 cycles. Each CDR3 protein gets one entry after TCRdb re-called the 5' RACE reads with MiXCR. The table shows approximately 1,100,000 distinct CDR3 sequences, with around 45% occurring only once. Input material: blood. These receptors came from a woman aged 60-75 years in good health.

This sequence joins TRBV20-1 and TRBJ1-3, with 12 bases aligning to TRBD1. V lost 6 bases, J lost 2 bases, and 2 bases stayed unmatched. Germline-derived CDR1 and CDR2 are DFQATT and SNEGSKA (reference sequence). The CDR3 loop spans 14 amino acids. CDR3 in amino acids: CSAWDRGPGNTIYF. Here the CDR3 DNA reads TGCAGTGCCTGGGACAGGGGGCCTGGAAACACCATATATTTT.

The chain recombines TRBV12-3 or TRBV12-4 with TRBJ1-2, with 8 nucleotides matching TRBD1. V gave up 5 bases and J gave up 7 bases; unmatched junction bases: 12. The length of the CDR3 is 15 residues. CDR3 bases: TGTGCCAGCAGTATCGGACAGGGACTCCTCCGTGGCTACACCTTC. Amino acid sequence: CASSIGQGLLRGYTF.

Only a few counts were recorded for this clonotype. The chain joins TRBV11-1 to TRBJ2-5; tentative D call: TRBD1 (6 bases). The tail of the sequence fits TRBJ2-7 better, so the J call may be wrong. From germline, CDR1 is SGHAT and CDR2 FQDESV (reference sequence). This CDR3 is built from 14 residues. The CDR3 DNA follows: TGTGCCAGCAGCTTAAGGTCCCAGGGGTACGAGCAGTACTTC. Encoded protein: CASSLRSQGYEQYF.

This clonotype was seen ten or more times. This chain links TRBV9 with TRBJ2-1; tentatively, D is TRBD1 (5 bases). Trimming took off 0 bases at V and 7 bases at J, with 11 bases between the two ends. From germline, CDR1 is SGDLS and CDR2 YYNGEE. The CDR3 sequence is 14 residues long. In DNA, the CDR3 is TGTGCCAGCAGCGTAGAACAGGCCGATAATGAGCAGTTCTTC. Encoded protein: CASSVEQADNEQFF.

The CDR3 DNA reads TGTGCCAGCAGCTTACCGGGACGGCCTTCAAAACAGTACTTC. It is translated as CASSLPGRPSKQYF. The chain has TRBV7-2 and TRBJ2-7; either TRBD1 or TRBD2 may fit D (5 bases each). V lost 2 bases and J 10 bases, leaving 18 bases between the germline ends. The CDR3 contains 14 residues. Per the germline V gene, CDR1 is SGHTA and CDR2 is FQGNSA.

This clonotype was recorded at least ten times. The CDR3 sequence is CASSSSGTAYEQYF. CDR3 nucleotide sequence: TGTGCCAGCAGTTCCTCCGGGACAGCCTACGAGCAGTACTTC. The rearrangement uses TRBV6-5 and TRBJ2-7; 7 bases line up with TRBD1. Germline CDR1 is MNHEY and CDR2 is SVGAGI. V shed 4 bases, J shed 2 bases, and the junction held 5 bases outside the gene matches. This CDR3 is built from 14 residues.

In its sample, this clonotype was seen a few times. J is TRBJ1-5 and V is TRBV20-1, with D unresolved. This CDR3 comprises 12 residues. The ends were cut back, 3 bases at V and 7 bases at J, with 10 bases in the middle. Per germline, CDR1 DFQATT and CDR2 SNEGSKA (reference sequence). The CDR3 nucleotides read TGCAGTGCTAGTTTAGCAGGACAGCCCCAGCATTTT. It is translated as CSASLAGQPQHF.

The CDR3 DNA is TGTGCCAGCAGCGTTTCGAGACAGGGGATCTACGAGCAGTACTTC. This encodes CASSVSRQGIYEQYF. V is TRBV7-9 and J is TRBJ2-7; 8 bases fit TRBD1. Per the germline V gene, CDR1 is SEHNR and CDR2 is FQNEAQ (reference sequence). The CDR3 consists of 15 residues. V was pared by 5 bases and J by 3 bases, with 9 bases of the junction left unmatched.

This clonotype was seen at least ten times. The chain joins TRBV5-5 to TRBJ2-3; perhaps TRBD2 as D (5 bases). This CDR3 contains 18 residues. Trimming shortened V by 0 bases and J by 0 bases, and 17 bases separated the two germline ends. Germline V CDR1 and CDR2: SGHKS, YYEKEE (reference sequence). The CDR3 region has the DNA TGTGCCAGCAGCTTGGCCCGGAGGACGCCTCCTAGCACAGATACGCAGTATTTT. It translates to CASSLARRTPPSTDTQYF. The variable domain in full, with the rest retrieved from reference TRBV5-5 and TRBJ2-3, is DAGVTQSPTHLIKTRGQQVTLRCSPISGHKSVSWYQQVLGQGPQFIFQYYEKEERGRGNFPDRFSARQFPNYSSELNVNALLLGDSALYLCASSLARRTPPSTDTQYFGPGTRLTVL.

This chain links TRBV11-2 with TRBJ2-5, with D possibly called TRBD1 or TRBD2 (5 bases each). Matching the DNA end better, TRBJ2-7 makes the J call doubtful. There are 17 residues in the CDR3. Germline CDR1 and CDR2: SGHAT and FQNNGV. CDR3 residues: CASSLVQGHGGGSEQYF. CDR3 in DNA: TGTGCCAGCAGCTTAGTCCAAGGGCACGGTGGGGGATCCGAGCAGTACTTC.

The CDR3 DNA reads TGCAGTGCTACCAGCAGCGGGAGGAACTCGAATACGCAGTATTTT. Its protein product is CSATSSGRNSNTQYF. The chain carries TRBV20-1 and TRBJ2-3, with 9 bases lining up with TRBD2. The V segment lost 4 bases and the J segment 7 bases; nucleotides outside the gene matches: 12. This CDR3 has 15 residues. The germline V gene encodes CDR1 DFQATT and CDR2 SNEGSKA (reference sequence).

V gene TRBV27 combines with J gene TRBJ2-7, with 7 positions matching TRBD2. This CDR3 comprises 13 residues. V lost 10 bases, J lost 7 bases, and 13 bases stayed unmatched. From germline, CDR1 is MNHEY and CDR2 SMNVEV (reference sequence). For the CDR3, the DNA is TGTGCCACGGGGGGAGGGCCGGCCAATGAGCAGTACTTC. Translation gives CATGGGPANEQYF.

This clonotype was found a few times. This chain links TRBV11-2 with TRBJ1-5; D unclear. CDR1 is SGHAT and CDR2 is FQNNGV in the germline V gene. V was clipped by 0 bases and J by 7 bases, with 10 bases between them. The CDR3 spans 14 residues. The CDR3 DNA reads as TGTGCCAGCAGCTTAGAAGGTGGGAGACAGCCCCAGCATTTT. Translation: CASSLEGGRQPQHF.

The chain joins TRBV5-6 to TRBJ2-5; D gene uncertain. Germline V CDR1 and CDR2: SGHDT, YYEEEE. There are 15 residues in the CDR3. The V and J ends lost 0 bases and 5 bases respectively, with 14 bases between them. CDR3 in amino acids: CASSLVVDEVETQYF. For the CDR3, the DNA is TGTGCCAGCAGCTTGGTGGTCGACGAGGTTGAGACCCAGTACTTC.

The table lists this clonotype with a few counts. This chain joins TRBV20-1 and TRBJ2-3, with 7 nucleotides matching TRBD1. V shed 2 bases, J shed 0 bases, and the junction held 11 bases outside the gene matches. This CDR3 is 17 amino acids long. Looked up from germline, CDR1 is DFQATT and CDR2 is SNEGSKA (reference sequence). DNA for the CDR3: TGCAGTGCTAGACCCCTCTACGACAGGGCTAGCACAGATACGCAGTATTTT. Protein product: CSARPLYDRASTDTQYF.

This sequence joins TRBV15 and TRBJ2-4; TRBD2 matches at 7 bases. V shed 0 bases, J shed 3 bases, and the junction held 5 bases outside the gene matches. The CDR3 contains 16 residues. CDR1 and CDR2 from the germline V gene are LNHNV and YYDKDF (reference sequence). The CDR3 reads CATSRDDREDKNIQYF. The CDR3 DNA reads TGTGCCACCAGCAGAGATGATCGGGAGGACAAAAACATTCAGTACTTC.

This chain uses TRBV19 with TRBJ2-1; D is undetermined. V lost 8 bases and J 9 bases, leaving 17 bases between the germline ends. Germline-derived CDR1 and CDR2 are LNHDA and SQIVND (reference sequence). This CDR3 comprises 13 residues. The CDR3: CASCPKWGTEQFF. Here the CDR3 DNA reads TGTGCCAGTTGTCCGAAGTGGGGTACTGAGCAGTTCTTC. The full variable domain, its missing parts supplied by reference TRBV19 and TRBJ2-1, is DGGITQSPKYLFRKEGQNVTLSCEQNLNHDAMYWYRQDPGQGLRLIYYSQIVNDFQKGDIAEGYSVSREKKESFPLTVTSAQKNPTAFYLCASCPKWGTEQFFGPGTRLTVL.

This clonotype was observed once. This sequence joins TRBV7-9 and TRBJ2-3; D might be TRBD1 (5 bases). Germline V gives CDR1 SEHNR, CDR2 FQNEAQ (reference sequence). V was pared by 6 bases and J by 2 bases, with 15 bases between. This CDR3 contains 15 residues. DNA for the CDR3: TGTGCCAGCAGTTTCCTAGGGGCGGACACAGATACGCAGTATTTT. This codes for CASSFLGADTDTQYF. Looking up the rest from reference TRBV7-9 and TRBJ2-3 gives the full variable domain: DTGVSQNPRHKITKRGQNVTFRCDPISEHNRLYWYRQTLGQGPEFLTYFQNEAQLEKSRLLSDRFSAERPKGSFSTLEIQRTEQGDSAMYLCASSFLGADTDTQYFGPGTRLTVL.

Comment on this clonotype: A much larger clone differs from this one at a single base, so this may be a read error. The chain joins TRBV27 to TRBJ2-7; the D gene is possibly TRBD1 (6 bases). Germline CDR1 and CDR2: MNHEY and SMNVEV (reference sequence). The CDR3 is 15 amino acids. V lost 6 bases to trimming and J lost 2 bases, with 17 bases between them. The CDR3 DNA sequence: TGTGCCAGCAGCTCCCGTGTGACAGGACCCTACGAGCAGTACTTC. This sequence encodes CASSSRVTGPYEQYF.

V usage is TRBV29-1 and J usage is TRBJ1-2, with D unresolved. The CDR3 sequence is 14 residues long. Germline CDR1 and CDR2: SQVTM and ANQGSEA. The ends were cut back, 2 bases at V and 4 bases at J, with 14 bases in the middle. The CDR3, as DNA: TGCAGCGTTGAAACGGGCCGGTATGTCTATGGCTACACCTTC. Its translation is CSVETGRYVYGYTF.

In DNA, the CDR3 is TGTGCCAGCAGTACATCGACAGGGGACCCGAACTATGGCTACACCTTC. Amino acids: CASSTSTGDPNYGYTF. J is TRBJ1-2 and V is TRBV27, with 8 bases lining up with TRBD1. J gave up 2 bases and V 5 bases, and 10 bases lay outside the gene matches. Per germline, CDR1 MNHEY and CDR2 SMNVEV (reference sequence). The CDR3 covers 16 residues.